Presented here are 23 T cell receptor beta chains from one specimen sequenced in a study of control samples from healthy donors and cancer patients. Profiled with immunoSEQ multiplex PCR; TCRdb holds only in-frame clones, not every one. The data show some 65,000 clones, about 80% seen once. Sequencing input: PBMCs. These receptors came from a woman aged 45-59 years with lung cancer.

The chain combines TRBV19 with TRBJ2-4, with a weak D call TRBD2 (6 bases). From germline, CDR1 is LNHDA and CDR2 SQIVND (reference sequence). Trimming pared 6 bases from V and 3 bases from J, leaving 15 bases between. CDR3 length: 15 residues. This CDR3 reads CASRPEGIGKNIQYF. The CDR3 DNA reads as TGTGCCAGTAGGCCGGAGGGTATAGGCAAAAACATTCAGTACTTC.

The J gene is TRBJ2-2, the V gene TRBV7-3; D is possibly TRBD1 (6 bases). The CDR3 has 14 amino acids. Trimming stripped 6 bases from V and 7 bases from J, with 15 bases between. Germline CDR1 SGHTA, CDR2 FQGTGA. The CDR3 loop reads CASRLGQGIGELFF. The CDR3 DNA is TGTGCCAGCAGGCTCGGCCAGGGGATCGGGGAGCTGTTTTTT.

J is TRBJ1-4 and V is TRBV28; 8 bases fit TRBD1. The CDR3 is 15 residues long. Germline V gene lookup returns CDR1 MDHEN and CDR2 SYDVKM. V dropped 0 bases and J dropped 5; count of bases not matched to a gene: 2. This CDR3 reads CASSLWRTGNEKLFF. The CDR3 DNA sequence: TGTGCCAGCAGTTTATGGAGGACAGGGAATGAAAAACTGTTTTTT.

The CDR3 region is CASSPSGTGGETQYF. For the CDR3, the DNA is TGTGCCAGCTCACCATCCGGGACAGGCGGAGAGACCCAGTACTTC. V gene TRBV18 combines with J gene TRBJ2-5; 8 bases agree with TRBD1. Germline lookup yields CDR1 KGHSH and CDR2 LQKENI. V trimming: 2 bases; J trimming: 4 bases; junction bases outside the gene matches: 6. The CDR3 is 15 residues long.

The rearrangement links TRBV21-1 to TRBJ2-1; TRBD1, the D gene given by the table, was not confirmed from the DNA. TRBV21-1 is a known pseudogene. The CDR3 runs to 16 residues. CDR3 nucleotides: TGTGCCAGCAGCAAAGCAAGGGTCCAGGGGGTAAATGAGCAGTTCTTC. This translates into CASSKARVQGVNEQFF.

This rearrangement joins TRBV6-2 or TRBV6-3 to TRBJ1-5; D unclear. Germline loops: CDR1 MNHEY, CDR2 SVGEGT. The CDR3 runs to 13 residues. Deletions cut 5 bases from V and 7 bases from J, with 12 bases between. The CDR3 sequence is CASSRPTGQPQHF. CDR3 in DNA: TGTGCCAGCAGTCGGCCCACGGGGCAGCCCCAGCATTTT.

V gene TRBV19 combines with J gene TRBJ1-2, with D perhaps TRBD1 (5 bases). Germline-derived CDR1 and CDR2 are LNHDA and SQIVND (reference sequence). Trimming removed 3 bases at V and 3 bases at J, with 11 bases between. The CDR3 is made up of 14 amino acids. The CDR3 nucleotides read TGTGCCAGTAGTATTCCCGGGGGTGACTATGGCTACACCTTC. Amino acids: CASSIPGGDYGYTF. The full variable domain, rest sourced from reference TRBV19 and TRBJ1-2, is DGGITQSPKYLFRKEGQNVTLSCEQNLNHDAMYWYRQDPGQGLRLIYYSQIVNDFQKGDIAEGYSVSREKKESFPLTVTSAQKNPTAFYLCASSIPGGDYGYTFGSGTRLTVV.

The chain links TRBV21-1 to TRBJ2-5; TRBD1, the table's D call, was not compared with the DNA. TRBV21-1 is a known pseudogene. The CDR3 loop spans 19 amino acids. DNA of the CDR3: TGTGCCAGCAGCAAAGACTCAGTTTCGCATACGGACAGACAAGAGACCCAGTACTTC. It yields the protein CASSKDSVSHTDRQETQYF.

The rearrangement joins TRBV18 to TRBJ1-1; possible D gene TRBD1, 6 bases. Germline loops: CDR1 KGHSH, CDR2 LQKENI. The CDR3 totals 17 residues. Trimming took off 3 bases at V and 1 base at J, with 18 bases between the two ends. CDR3 loop: CASSPRGPGRKNTEAFF. The CDR3 DNA is TGTGCCAGCTCACCCCGGGGGCCGGGACGGAAGAACACTGAAGCTTTCTTT.

This chain joins TRBV6-1 and TRBJ1-3, with 7 nucleotides matching TRBD1. The CDR3 consists of 17 residues. V lost 0 bases and J lost 4; bases outside the gene matches: 9. Per the germline V gene, CDR1 is MNHNS and CDR2 is SASEGT. The CDR3 reads CASSEAREGGLGNTIYF. In DNA, the CDR3 is TGTGCCAGCAGTGAAGCAAGAGAAGGGGGCCTAGGAAACACCATATATTTT.

In the case of this clone: This specimen includes other DNA sequences encoding the same CDR3. This rearrangement joins TRBV30 to TRBJ1-5; a possible D gene is TRBD1 (5 bases). V lost 1 base to trimming and J lost 7 bases, with 11 bases between them. CDR3 length: 13 residues. The germline V gene has CDR1 GTSNPN and CDR2 SVGIG (reference sequence). This chain's CDR3 is CAWSAGVGQPQHF. DNA of the CDR3: TGTGCCTGGAGTGCGGGGGTAGGGCAGCCCCAGCATTTT. Based on the CDR3 plus reference TRBV30 and TRBJ1-5, the full variable domain is SQTIHQWPATLVQPVGSPLSLECTVEGTSNPNLYWYRQAAGRGLQLLFYSVGIGQISSEVPQNLSASRPQDRQFILSSKKLLLSDSGFYLCAWSAGVGQPQHFGDGTRLSIL.

The V and J genes are TRBV27 and TRBJ1-1; unclear D gene. CDR3 length: 13 amino acids. Germline-derived CDR1 and CDR2 are MNHEY and SMNVEV (reference sequence). V lost 4 bases to trimming and J lost 10 bases, with 16 bases between them. The CDR3 here is CASSSRSSSGAFF. The CDR3 nucleotides are TGTGCCAGCAGTTCCCGATCCTCCTCTGGAGCTTTCTTT.

V usage is TRBV18 and J usage is TRBJ1-1; D is unclear. Germline assignment: CDR1 KGHSH and CDR2 LQKENI. The length of the CDR3 is 14 residues. Trimming took off 1 base at V and 0 bases at J, with 6 bases between the two ends. CDR3 sequence (DNA): TGTGCCAGCTCACCACAAAGAATGAACACTGAAGCTTTCTTT. Encoded protein: CASSPQRMNTEAFF.

The rearrangement joins TRBV11-2 to TRBJ2-2; TRBD2 aligns across 8 bases. The CDR3 totals 18 residues. Germline V gene lookup returns CDR1 SGHAT and CDR2 FQNNGV. V gave up 4 bases and J gave up 1 base; unmatched junction bases: 11. Here the CDR3 reads CASSSRGAGALNTGELFF. The CDR3 region has the DNA TGTGCCAGCAGCTCCCGGGGAGCGGGGGCCCTGAACACCGGGGAGCTGTTTTTT.

The rearrangement joins TRBV5-1 to TRBJ1-1; D is perhaps TRBD1 (5 bases). The CDR3 loop spans 12 amino acids. From germline, CDR1 is SGHRS and CDR2 YFSETQ. Between the trimmed V and J ends, which lost 6 bases and 12 bases, there was a span of 18 bases. CDR3 sequence reads: CASNSGRGETFF. CDR3 bases: TGCGCCAGCAACTCGGGAAGGGGCGAAACTTTCTTT.

The J gene is TRBJ2-3, the V gene TRBV9, with TRBD1 as a possible D gene (6 bases). The CDR3 is 15 amino acids. The V and J ends lost 0 bases and 2 bases respectively, with 10 bases between them. Looked up from germline, CDR1 is SGDLS and CDR2 is YYNGEE. The CDR3 spells CASSVGGTHTDTQYF. The CDR3 nucleotides read TGTGCCAGCAGCGTAGGAGGGACACACACAGATACGCAGTATTTT.

This clone has just one count. The CDR3 region is CASSVLSYEQYF. CDR3 bases: TGTGCCAGCAGCGTCCTCTCCTACGAGCAGTACTTC. The chain combines TRBV5-6 with TRBJ2-7; D not resolved. CDR1 and CDR2 from the germline V gene are SGHDT and YYEEEE. This CDR3 spans 12 amino acids. V was trimmed by 4 bases and J by 0 bases, leaving 5 bases between them.

The CDR3 DNA reads as TGTGCCAGCAGAGGACACCTGAACACTGAAGCTTTCTTT. Translated: CASRGHLNTEAFF. J is TRBJ1-1 and V is TRBV27, with a possible D match to TRBD1 (5 bases). Trimming left V 6 bases short and J 0 bases short, with 8 bases between. The CDR3 sequence is 13 residues long. Germline loops: CDR1 MNHEY, CDR2 SMNVEV (reference sequence).

The rearrangement joins TRBV5-6 to TRBJ1-1; no clear D gene. This CDR3 region has 11 residues. CDR1 is SGHDT, CDR2 YYEEEE, per germline. V lost 2 bases and J lost 6, with 5 bases in between. As DNA, the CDR3 is TGTGCCAGCAGCTTACGCGCTGAAGCTTTCTTT. The encoded protein is CASSLRAEAFF.

The CDR3 sequence: CASSQSDSPGANVLTF. The CDR3, as DNA: TGCGCCAGCAGCCAGTCTGACTCCCCTGGGGCCAACGTCCTGACTTTC. The V gene is TRBV4-1, the J gene TRBJ2-6; no clear D. The germline V and J ends were trimmed by 3 bases and 2 bases, with 11 bases remaining between them. Germline V CDR1 and CDR2: MGHRA, YSYEKL. The CDR3 runs 16 residues.

The V call is TRBV10-2, the J call TRBJ1-5; D remains unclear. CDR3 size: 13 residues. CDR1 is WSHSY, CDR2 SAAADI, per germline. Trimming shortened V by 3 bases and J by 2 bases, and 5 bases separated the two germline ends. The CDR3 nucleotides read TGCGCCAGCAGTGATGGAGGCAATCAGCCCCAGCATTTT. This codes for CASSDGGNQPQHF.

The chain joins TRBV27 to TRBJ2-1; TRBD1 is a possible D gene (6 bases). The length of the CDR3 is 16 residues. Germline V gene sequence: CDR1 MNHEY, CDR2 SMNVEV (reference sequence). V lost 6 bases and J 2 bases, leaving 17 bases between the germline ends. CDR3 bases: TGTGCCAGCAGACCCATTGGGGGCATCCCCTACAATGAGCAGTTCTTC. It codes for CASRPIGGIPYNEQFF.

The V call is TRBV4-1, the J call TRBJ2-7; D remains unclear. CDR1 and CDR2 from the germline V gene are MGHRA and YSYEKL. The CDR3 runs 13 residues. Trimming left V 1 base short and J 3 bases short, with 7 bases between. The CDR3, as DNA: TGCGCCAGCAGCCAAGGGAGTGGCTACGAGCAGTACTTC. Amino acids: CASSQGSGYEQYF.